The T cell receptor (beta chain) under discussion was sequenced for a study of blood T cell repertoires in COVID-19. This clone was seen more than once but under ten times. The method was immunoSEQ multiplex PCR; TCRdb's version includes in-frame clones alone and lacks a portion of them. The sample has 15,000 to 20,000 clones, roughly four fifths seen once; the top ten hold about 15%. CDR1 and CDR2 from the germline V gene are GTSNPN and SVGIG (reference sequence). The CDR3 spans 13 residues. V lost 2 bases, J lost 2 bases, and 7 bases lay in between. This receptor was taken from a man aged 35-49 years with active or convalescent COVID-19. V gene TRBV30 combines with J gene TRBJ2-1; D call uncertain. The sequenced material came from peripheral blood. CDR3 region: CAWSFGPYNEQFF. The CDR3 coding sequence is TGTGCCTGGAGTTTCGGTCCCTACAATGAGCAGTTCTTC.